These 25 T cell receptor beta chains share one sample of origin, sequenced in a study of T cells in Graves' hyperthyroidism and ophthalmopathy. RNA transcripts were the template for amplifying TCR beta CDR3 regions. First-round RT-PCR of the TCR CDR3 relied on the HTBI primer set. TCRdb reanalysed the multiplex PCR reads using MiXCR and keeps one entry per CDR3 protein. The sample holds more than 650,000 distinct CDR3 sequences, 12% to 15% seen once. The specimen was blood. These receptors all stem from a woman aged 18-29 years with Graves' hyperthyroidism.

Comments on this clonotype: This may stem from a read error, because a much larger clone lies one nucleotide away. The chain combines TRBV28 with TRBJ2-4; D unresolved. The CDR3 length is 17 residues. Germline loops: CDR1 MDHEN, CDR2 SYDVKM. Trimming took 6 bases from V and 0 from J, leaving 18 bases between them. CDR3 region: CASSPRLCGSAKNIQYF. The CDR3 DNA sequence: TGTGCCAGCAGCCCTAGATTGTGCGGATCAGCCAAAAACATTCAGTACTTC.

This clonotype was seen many times. The chain links TRBV11-2 to TRBJ2-5; no firm D call. CDR1 and CDR2 from the germline V gene are SGHAT and FQNNGV. The CDR3 is 13 residues long. Deletions cut 5 bases from V and 2 bases from J, with 9 bases between. The CDR3 region has the DNA TGTGCCAGCAGCGGCAGACTTCAAGAGACCCAGTACTTC. Protein: CASSGRLQETQYF.

The V gene is TRBV30, the J gene TRBJ1-5; TRBD1 aligns across 8 bases. J was trimmed by 7 bases and V by 2 bases; bases with no gene match: 7. The CDR3 loop spans 14 amino acids. From germline, CDR1 is GTSNPN and CDR2 SVGIG (reference sequence). The CDR3 region is CAWSSGGPWQPQHF. The CDR3 coding sequence is TGTGCCTGGAGTTCAGGGGGCCCGTGGCAGCCCCAGCATTTT.

At least ten counts were recorded for this clonotype. This chain's CDR3 is CASTLSSDNEQFF. For the CDR3, the DNA is TGTGCCAGCACGTTAAGTAGTGACAATGAGCAGTTCTTC. V and J are TRBV28 and TRBJ2-1; D remains unclear. Germline CDR1 is MDHEN and CDR2 is SYDVKM. The germline V and J ends were trimmed by 7 bases and 5 bases, with 12 bases remaining between them. The CDR3 covers 13 residues.

This clonotype was found many times. The chain combines TRBV3-1 with TRBJ2-1, with D perhaps TRBD2 (6 bases). The CDR3 totals 13 residues. The V gene lost 1 base and the J gene lost 10 bases, with 11 bases spanning the gap. Germline V gene sequence: CDR1 LGHDT, CDR2 YNNKEL (reference sequence). The CDR3: CASSQGTKLEQFF. CDR3 sequence (DNA): TGTGCCAGCAGCCAAGGGACTAAACTAGAGCAGTTCTTC.

A few counts support this clonotype. The chain has TRBV2 and TRBJ1-5; 10 bases fit TRBD1. The length of the CDR3 is 15 residues. Germline CDR1 and CDR2: SNHLY and FYNNEI. The ends lost 4 bases at V and 6 bases at J; junction bases unmatched: 6. This CDR3 reads CASSGQGAPGQPQHF. CDR3 DNA: TGTGCCAGCAGTGGACAGGGGGCCCCCGGTCAGCCCCAGCATTTT.

This clonotype occurred many times. The chain is built from TRBV5-5 and TRBJ1-2, with TRBD1 matching 7 bases. The CDR3 is 14 amino acids. Trimming cost V 3 bases and J 1 base; bases outside gene matches: 3. Germline V gene sequence: CDR1 SGHKS, CDR2 YYEKEE (reference sequence). The CDR3 region has the DNA TGTGCCAGCAGCTGGGACAGTCTTAACTATGGCTACACCTTC. This gives the protein CASSWDSLNYGYTF.

This clonotype was detected a few times. Germline and junction disagree at one end, which may indicate a read error. The chain carries TRBV27 and TRBJ1-1; D is possibly TRBD1 (6 bases). This CDR3 has 14 residues. CDR1 is MNHEY, CDR2 SMNVEV, per germline (reference sequence). CDR3 protein: CASSFGGGNAEAFF. The CDR3 DNA reads as TGTGCCAGCAGTTTCGGAGGGGGGAACGCTGAAGCTTTCTTT.

The chain carries TRBV15 and TRBJ2-5, with D tentatively TRBD1 or TRBD2 (5 bases each). This CDR3 comprises 13 residues. Per germline, CDR1 LNHNV and CDR2 YYDKDF (reference sequence). Trimming shortened V by 6 bases and J by 1 base, and 9 bases separated the two germline ends. CDR3 protein: CATSTGTQETQYF. CDR3 in DNA: TGTGCCACCAGTACGGGGACCCAAGAGACCCAGTACTTC.

This clonotype was recorded a few times. This chain joins TRBV20-1 and TRBJ2-7, with no clear D. V was trimmed by 3 bases and J by 0 bases, leaving 9 bases between them. The CDR3 runs 13 residues. Per the germline V gene, CDR1 is DFQATT and CDR2 is SNEGSKA (reference sequence). CDR3 in amino acids: CSARRQDSYEQYF. The CDR3 coding sequence is TGCAGTGCTAGGAGGCAGGACTCCTACGAGCAGTACTTC.

This clonotype came up many times. The gene calls are TRBV12-3 or TRBV12-4 and TRBJ1-5; D might be TRBD1 (5 bases). V lost 3 bases and J 0 bases, leaving 9 bases between the germline ends. The CDR3 is 15 residues long. CDR3 DNA sequence: TGTGCCAGCAGTTTGGCGGGGGGTAGCAATCAGCCCCAGCATTTT. Translation: CASSLAGGSNQPQHF.

This clonotype has a count of ten or more. The V and J genes are TRBV6-1 and TRBJ1-6, with D possibly being TRBD1 (6 bases). The CDR3 contains 15 residues. CDR1 is MNHNS and CDR2 is SASEGT in the germline V gene. The V end was cut by 6 bases, the J end by 6 bases, with 15 bases between. CDR3 sequence: CASSPRQDVNSPLHF. The DNA of the CDR3 is TGTGCCAGCAGCCCGAGACAGGACGTTAATTCACCCCTCCACTTT.

This clonotype was observed once. The V and J genes are TRBV24-1 and TRBJ2-3; 8 bases fit TRBD2. Trimming removed 3 bases from V and 2 bases from J; junction bases left unmatched: 3. Germline CDR1 is KGHDR and CDR2 is SFDVKD. The CDR3 contains 15 residues. CDR3 in DNA: TGTGCCACCAGTGATCGGACTAGCTTCACAGATACGCAGTATTTT. Protein: CATSDRTSFTDTQYF.

This clonotype came up a few times. The chain links TRBV6-5 to TRBJ2-1; D is unclear. The V and J ends lost 0 bases and 7 bases respectively, with 13 bases between them. CDR1 and CDR2 (germline): MNHEY, SVGAGI. This CDR3 is 15 amino acids long. Here the CDR3 DNA reads TGTGCCAGCAGTTACTCCTGGGGTTCGCGGAATGAGCAGTTCTTC. Its protein is CASSYSWGSRNEQFF.

This clonotype was counted many times. The chain has TRBV12-3 or TRBV12-4 and TRBJ2-1; no firm D call. With 6 bases removed from V and 0 bases from J, the gap between germline ends came to 12 bases. This CDR3 contains 15 residues. The chain's CDR3 is CASSSPQYSYNEQFF. DNA of the CDR3: TGTGCCAGCAGCTCCCCTCAGTACTCCTACAATGAGCAGTTCTTC.

The V and J genes are TRBV29-1 and TRBJ2-1, with D possibly being TRBD2 (5 bases). The CDR3 spans 14 residues. Germline-derived CDR1 and CDR2 are SQVTM and ANQGSEA. V shed 0 bases and J shed 9 bases, with 15 bases lying between them. CDR3 sequence reads: CSVEERVPGAEQFF. CDR3 nucleotide sequence: TGCAGCGTTGAAGAGAGGGTTCCCGGTGCTGAGCAGTTCTTC.

This clonotype occurred many times. CDR3 sequence (DNA): TGTGCCGCCCGTGTGGCCTCCTACGAGCAGTACTTC. This gives the protein CAARVASYEQYF. This chain joins TRBV2 and TRBJ2-7; D not resolved. Germline CDR1 SNHLY, CDR2 FYNNEI. This CDR3 has 12 residues. The V end was cut by 11 bases, the J end by 0 bases, with 11 bases between.

This clonotype was observed a few times. The chain has TRBV28 and TRBJ2-3, with D perhaps matching TRBD2 (6 bases). This CDR3 region has 13 residues. Germline-derived CDR1 and CDR2 are MDHEN and SYDVKM. V was cut by 5 bases and J by 8 bases, with 14 bases left in between. CDR3 sequence reads: CASSPLGTPTQYF. The DNA of the CDR3 is TGTGCCAGCAGTCCGCTGGGGACTCCTACGCAGTATTTT.

The table lists this clonotype with a few counts. V and J are TRBV6-1 and TRBJ2-7; TRBD2 aligns across 7 bases. V shed 8 bases, J shed 6 bases, and the junction held 16 bases outside the gene matches. Germline V gene lookup returns CDR1 MNHNS and CDR2 SASEGT. This CDR3 spans 15 amino acids. The CDR3 loop is CASSKDGTIQSEQYF. Written as DNA, the CDR3 is TGTGCCAGCTCTAAGGACGGGACTATTCAATCCGAGCAGTACTTC.

The chain joins TRBV16 to TRBJ2-7, with D possibly being TRBD1 (5 bases). Germline V gene sequence: CDR1 KGHSY, CDR2 FQNENV. V lost 0 bases, J lost 2 bases, and 11 bases lay in between. This CDR3 contains 15 residues. CDR3 sequence reads: CASSQSAQETYEQYF. For the CDR3, the DNA is TGTGCCAGCAGCCAATCGGCACAGGAGACCTACGAGCAGTACTTC.

This clonotype was counted ten times or more. This sequence joins TRBV7-8 and TRBJ2-1; D is possibly TRBD1 (5 bases). Trimming stripped 2 bases from V and 2 bases from J, with 10 bases between. The CDR3 runs 15 residues. The V gene's germline CDR1 is SGHVS and CDR2 FQNEAQ. The CDR3 region has the DNA TGTGCCAGCAGCTTACAGGGTGGGGCCTACAATGAGCAGTTCTTC. Translated: CASSLQGGAYNEQFF. The variable domain in full, completed from reference TRBV7-8 and TRBJ2-1, reads GAGVSQSPRYKVAKRGQDVALRCDPISGHVSLFWYQQALGQGPEFLTYFQNEAQLDKSGLPSDRFFAERPEGSVSTLKIQRTQQEDSAVYLCASSLQGGAYNEQFFGPGTRLTVL.

This clonotype has a handful of counts. The chain joins TRBV25-1 to TRBJ2-5; no clear D gene. Trimming pared 1 base from V and 1 base from J, leaving 13 bases between. CDR3 length: 16 amino acids. Germline CDR1 reads MGHDK; CDR2 reads SYGVNS. The CDR3 sequence: CASSELNGLIQETQYF. The CDR3 DNA reads TGTGCCAGCAGTGAATTAAACGGGCTAATCCAAGAGACCCAGTACTTC. Filled out from reference TRBV25-1 and TRBJ2-5, the complete variable domain reads EADIYQTPRYLVIGTGKKITLECSQTMGHDKMYWYQQDPGMELHLIHYSYGVNSTEKGDLSSESTVSRIRTEHFPLTLESARPSHTSQYLCASSELNGLIQETQYFGPGTRLLVL.

V usage is TRBV12-3 or TRBV12-4 and J usage is TRBJ2-6; D is undetermined. Trimming left V 6 bases short and J 1 base short, with 13 bases between. This CDR3 region has 16 residues. CDR3 sequence: CASSPGPRSGANVLTF. CDR3 in DNA: TGTGCCAGCAGCCCCGGTCCCCGGTCTGGGGCCAACGTCCTGACTTTC.

In this sample, this clonotype turned up many times. The genes are TRBV30 and TRBJ1-1; D not certain. In germline, CDR1 is GTSNPN, CDR2 SVGIG (reference sequence). This CDR3 comprises 12 residues. The V and J ends lost 6 bases and 3 bases respectively, with 11 bases between them. In DNA form, the CDR3 reads TGTGCCTGCAATAAGGGTGACACTGAAGCTTTCTTT. This encodes CACNKGDTEAFF.

This clonotype has ten or more counts. The chain employs TRBV27 and TRBJ2-5; tentative D call: TRBD1 (6 bases). This CDR3 has 15 residues. The ends were cut back, 6 bases at V and 5 bases at J, with 19 bases in the middle. From germline, CDR1 is MNHEY and CDR2 SMNVEV (reference sequence). CDR3 bases: TGTGCCAGCAGACGGACAGAGCTAAAAACGGAGACCCAGTACTTC. This sequence encodes CASRRTELKTETQYF.